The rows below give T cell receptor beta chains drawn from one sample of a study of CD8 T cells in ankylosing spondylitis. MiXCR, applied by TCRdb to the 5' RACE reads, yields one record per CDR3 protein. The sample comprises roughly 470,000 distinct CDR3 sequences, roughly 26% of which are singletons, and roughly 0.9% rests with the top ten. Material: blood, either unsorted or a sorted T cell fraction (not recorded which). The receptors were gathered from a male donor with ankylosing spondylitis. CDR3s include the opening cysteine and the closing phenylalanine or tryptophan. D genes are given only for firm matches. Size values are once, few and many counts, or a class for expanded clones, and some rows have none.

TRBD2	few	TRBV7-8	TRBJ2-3	TGTGCCAGCAGCGACGGGACTAGCGGGACCCCCCTGCCGCAGTATTTT	CASSDGTSGTPLPQYF
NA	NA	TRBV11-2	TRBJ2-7	TGTGCCAGCAGCTGGATAGCGGACCCCTACGAGCAGTACTTC	CASSWIADPYEQYF
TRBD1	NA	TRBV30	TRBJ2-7	TGTGCCGGGGGACAGGGGGCTTACGAGCAGTACTTC	CAGGQGAYEQYF
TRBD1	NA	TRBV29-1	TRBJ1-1	TGCAGCCTTTATCAACAGGGGGACACTGAAGCTTTCTTT	CSLYQQGDTEAFF
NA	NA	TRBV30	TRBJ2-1	TGTGCCTGGAGTGTAATACGGGATGGGCAGTTCTTC	CAWSVIRDGQFF
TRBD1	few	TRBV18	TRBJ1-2	TGTGCCAGCTCACCTGACCTAGACAGGGGGCTTGGCGGCTACACCTTC	CASSPDLDRGLGGYTF
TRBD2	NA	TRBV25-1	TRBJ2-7	TGTGCCAGCAGTCAAGGGGACTACCCCTACGAGCAGTACTTC	CASSQGDYPYEQYF
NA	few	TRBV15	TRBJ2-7	TGTGCCACCACTAGAGGACGGGCCTACGAGCAGTACTTC	CATTRGRAYEQYF
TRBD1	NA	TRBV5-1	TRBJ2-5	TGCGCCAGCAGCCTGGATCCGGGACAGATACAAGAGACCCAGTACTTC	CASSLDPGQIQETQYF
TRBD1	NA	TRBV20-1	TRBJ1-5	TGCAGTGCAGAGGGACAGGGGGTTATAAAGCCCCAGCATTTT	CSAEGQGVIKPQHF
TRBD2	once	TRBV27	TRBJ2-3	TGTGCCAGCAGCAAGGGACTAGCGGGAGGGAGACAGATATCCGATTTT	CASSKGLAGGRQISDF
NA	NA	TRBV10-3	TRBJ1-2	TGTGCCATCACCGACACGGAGGGGGTTGGCTACACCTTC	CAITDTEGVGYTF
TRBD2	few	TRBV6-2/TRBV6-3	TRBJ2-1	TGTGCCAGCAGTTACGCGGGGGGGGCCTACAATGAGCAGTTCTTC	CASSYAGGAYNEQFF
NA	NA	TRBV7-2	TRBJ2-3	TGTGCCAGCACTACCCGGGGAGATACGCAGTATTTT	CASTTRGDTQYF
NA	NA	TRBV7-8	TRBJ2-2	TGTGCCAGCATCCAACCCACGGGATCGAACACCGGGGAGCTGTTTTTT	CASIQPTGSNTGELFF
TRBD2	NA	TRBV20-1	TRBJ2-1	TGCAGTGCTAGAGACGCAGGGACTAGCGGGAACAATGAGCAGTTCTTC	CSARDAGTSGNNEQFF
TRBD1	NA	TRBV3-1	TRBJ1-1	TGTGCCAGCAGCCAAGCATTAACAGGGGCTGAAGCTTTCTTT	CASSQALTGAEAFF
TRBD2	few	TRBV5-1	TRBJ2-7	TGCGCCAGCAGCTTGGTCCTAGCGGGAGGGCCGGGGGAGCAGTACTTC	CASSLVLAGGPGEQYF
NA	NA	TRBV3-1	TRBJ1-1	TGTGCCAGCAGCGATTTCATAAAGGGAGGGGGTGAAGCTTTCTTT	CASSDFIKGGGEAFF
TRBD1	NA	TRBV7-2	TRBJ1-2	TGTGCCAGCAGTCGACCAGGGACAGGGAATTATGGCTACACCTTC	CASSRPGTGNYGYTF
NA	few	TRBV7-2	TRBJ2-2	TGTGCCAGCAGTCTGAAGCAGGGGACCACCGGGGAGCTGTTTTTT	CASSLKQGTTGELFF
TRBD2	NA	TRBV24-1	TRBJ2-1	TGTGCCACCAGTGACCCCATAAGCGGGAGCGGCGATGAGCAGTTCTTC	CATSDPISGSGDEQFF
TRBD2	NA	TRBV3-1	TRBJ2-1	TGTGCCAGCAGCCCTAGCGGTCTTTACAATGAGCAGTTCTTC	CASSPSGLYNEQFF
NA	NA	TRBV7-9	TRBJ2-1	TGTGCCAGCAGGCGTGTGACGGCCGCAGATGAGCAGTTCTTC	CASRRVTAADEQFF
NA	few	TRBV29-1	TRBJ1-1	TGCAGCGTTGTAGAGGTGAACCGGCCGACTGAAGCTTTCTTT	CSVVEVNRPTEAFF
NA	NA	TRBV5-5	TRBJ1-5	TGTGCCAGCAGCTGGGGGGTTGGTAACGGTCAGCCCCAGCATTTT	CASSWGVGNGQPQHF
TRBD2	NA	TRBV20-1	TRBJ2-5	TGCAGTGCTAGAGATCTAGCGGCTGGGTCACAAGAGACCCAGTACTTC	CSARDLAAGSQETQYF
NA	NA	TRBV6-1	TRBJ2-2	TGTGCCAGCAGTCCCCAGAGGGCGGGCACCGGGGAGCTGTTTTTT	CASSPQRAGTGELFF
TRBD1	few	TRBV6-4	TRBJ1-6	TGTGCCAGCAGTGATCTGGGGACAGGGGATTCACCCCTCCACTTT	CASSDLGTGDSPLHF
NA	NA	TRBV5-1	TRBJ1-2	TGCGCCAGCAGCTTGGGGACAAACCGTCCTAACTATGGCTACACCTTC	CASSLGTNRPNYGYTF
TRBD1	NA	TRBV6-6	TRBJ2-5	TGTGCCAGCAGGTGGACAGGAGAAGAGACCCAGTACTTC	CASRWTGEETQYF
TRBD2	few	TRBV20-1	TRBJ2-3	TGCAGTGCTCCAGAAAGAAACCCGCGAGCGGGAGGCGCCGGGGATACGCAGTATTTT	CSAPERNPRAGGAGDTQYF
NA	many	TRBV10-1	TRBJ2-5	TGCGCCAGCAGTGAGGGACTTCAAGAGACCCAGTACTTC	CASSEGLQETQYF
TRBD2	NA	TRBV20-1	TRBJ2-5	TGCAGTGCTAGAAGTCCTAGCGGGACACAAGAGACCCAGTACTTC	CSARSPSGTQETQYF
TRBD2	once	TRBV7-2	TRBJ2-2	TGTGCCAGCAGCAGACTAGCCCGGGACGGGGAGCTGTTTTTT	CASSRLARDGELFF
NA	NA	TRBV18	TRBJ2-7	TGTGCCAGCTCACCTCAGGGGAATTCCTACGAGCAGTACTTC	CASSPQGNSYEQYF
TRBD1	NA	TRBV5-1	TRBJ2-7	TGCGCCAGCAGCTCTCGACAGGGTGTAAACTACGAGCAGTACTTC	CASSSRQGVNYEQYF
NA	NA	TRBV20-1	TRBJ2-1	TGCAGTGCTGTGGGCGGGAAAAATGAGCAGTTCTTC	CSAVGGKNEQFF
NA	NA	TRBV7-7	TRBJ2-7	TGTGCCAGCAGCTCCGGGACCGCTAACGGCGAGCAGTACTTC	CASSSGTANGEQYF
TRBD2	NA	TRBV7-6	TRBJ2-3	TGTGCCAGCAGCTTTTCTACGGGAGGAGGGGCAGATACGCAGTATTTT	CASSFSTGGGADTQYF
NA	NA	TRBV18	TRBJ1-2	TGTGCCAGCTCACCCGACAGTCTCGCTAACTATGGCTACACCTTC	CASSPDSLANYGYTF
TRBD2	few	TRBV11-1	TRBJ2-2	TGTGCCAGCAGCCTCGTAGGCCCCGGGACTAGCGTTTACGCGAACACCGGGGAGCTGTTTTTT	CASSLVGPGTSVYANTGELFF
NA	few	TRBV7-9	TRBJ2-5	TGTGCCAGCAGCGTCGGGGGATACCAAGAGACCCAGTACTTC	CASSVGGYQETQYF
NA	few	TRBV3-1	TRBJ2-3	TGTGCCAGCAGCCTTGTTCGGCCGGATACGCAGTATTTT	CASSLVRPDTQYF